This TCR beta chain was retrieved from a study of early T cells in non-severe SARS-CoV-2 infection. The germline gives CDR1 LNHDA, CDR2 SQIVND (reference sequence). V shed 5 bases, J shed 3 bases, and the junction held 3 bases outside the gene matches. This CDR3 comprises 13 residues. Individual cDNA molecules were tagged with unique molecular identifiers, the study reported. TCRdb re-analysed the 5' RACE reads in MiXCR, keeping a single row per CDR3 protein. This table holds around 76,000 distinct CDR3 sequences, roughly 15% found once. This TCR derives from an adult who was a healthcare worker with PCR-confirmed SARS-CoV-2 infection or an uninfected control (not recorded which). The rearrangement joins TRBV19 to TRBJ2-7; 8 bases match TRBD2. The sequenced sample was whole blood, obtained at baseline. The CDR3 bases are TGTGCCAGTAGTCCTGGGACTAGCTACGAGCAGTACTTC. The encoded protein is CASSPGTSYEQYF.